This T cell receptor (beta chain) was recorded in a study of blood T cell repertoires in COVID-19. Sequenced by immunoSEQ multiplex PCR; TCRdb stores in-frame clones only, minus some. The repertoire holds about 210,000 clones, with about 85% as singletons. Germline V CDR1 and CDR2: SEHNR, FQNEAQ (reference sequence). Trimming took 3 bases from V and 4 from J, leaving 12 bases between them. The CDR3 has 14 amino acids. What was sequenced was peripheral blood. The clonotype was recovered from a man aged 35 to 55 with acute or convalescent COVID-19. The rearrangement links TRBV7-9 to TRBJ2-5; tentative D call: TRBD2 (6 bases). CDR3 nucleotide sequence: TGTGCCAGCAGCTTTGTGGGGAGGACAGAGACCCAGTACTTC. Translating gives CASSFVGRTETQYF. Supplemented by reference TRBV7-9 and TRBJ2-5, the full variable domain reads DTGVSQNPRHKITKRGQNVTFRCDPISEHNRLYWYRQTLGQGPEFLTYFQNEAQLEKSRLLSDRFSAERPKGSFSTLEIQRTEQGDSAMYLCASSFVGRTETQYFGPGTRLLVL.